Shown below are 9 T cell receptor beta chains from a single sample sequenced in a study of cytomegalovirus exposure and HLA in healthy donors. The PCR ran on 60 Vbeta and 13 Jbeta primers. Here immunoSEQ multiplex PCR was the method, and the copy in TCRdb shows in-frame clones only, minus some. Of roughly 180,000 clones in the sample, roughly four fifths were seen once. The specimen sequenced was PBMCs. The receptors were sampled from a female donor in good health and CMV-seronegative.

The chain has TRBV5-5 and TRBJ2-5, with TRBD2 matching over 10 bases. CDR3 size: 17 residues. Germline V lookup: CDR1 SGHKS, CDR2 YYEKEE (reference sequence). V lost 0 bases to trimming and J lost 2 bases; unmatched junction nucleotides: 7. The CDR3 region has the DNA TGTGCCAGCAGCTTGGGGCCTGGGACTAGCGTGCAAGAGACCCAGTACTTC. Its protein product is CASSLGPGTSVQETQYF.

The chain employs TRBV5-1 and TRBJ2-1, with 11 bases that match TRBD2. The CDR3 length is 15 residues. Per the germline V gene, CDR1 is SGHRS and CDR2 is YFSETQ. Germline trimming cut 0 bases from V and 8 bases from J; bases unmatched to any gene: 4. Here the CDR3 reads CASSLEVAGGDEQFF. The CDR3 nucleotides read TGCGCCAGCAGCTTGGAGGTAGCGGGGGGGGATGAGCAGTTCTTC.

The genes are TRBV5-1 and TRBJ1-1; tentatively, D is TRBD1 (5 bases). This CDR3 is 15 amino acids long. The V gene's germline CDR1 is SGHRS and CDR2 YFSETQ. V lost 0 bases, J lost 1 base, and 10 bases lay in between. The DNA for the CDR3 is TGCGCCAGCAGCTTGGTAGGGGCAGGGAACACTGAAGCTTTCTTT. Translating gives CASSLVGAGNTEAFF.

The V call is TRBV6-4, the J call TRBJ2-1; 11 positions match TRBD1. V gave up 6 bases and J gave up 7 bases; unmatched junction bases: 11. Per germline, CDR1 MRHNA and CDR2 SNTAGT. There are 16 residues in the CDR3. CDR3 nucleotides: TGTGCCAGCAGCGACACCGGGACAGGGGGGGGAAATGAGCAGTTCTTC. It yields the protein CASSDTGTGGGNEQFF.

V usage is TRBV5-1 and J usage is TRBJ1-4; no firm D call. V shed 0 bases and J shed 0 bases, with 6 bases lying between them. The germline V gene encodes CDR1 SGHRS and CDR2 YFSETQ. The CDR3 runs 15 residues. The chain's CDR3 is CASSLARSTNEKLFF. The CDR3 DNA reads TGCGCCAGCAGCTTGGCCCGGTCAACTAATGAAAAACTGTTTTTT.

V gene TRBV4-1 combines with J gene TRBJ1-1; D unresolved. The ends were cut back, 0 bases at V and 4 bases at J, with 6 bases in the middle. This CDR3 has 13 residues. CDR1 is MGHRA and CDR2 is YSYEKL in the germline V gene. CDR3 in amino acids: CASSQDPGTEAFF. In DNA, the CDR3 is TGCGCCAGCAGCCAAGATCCCGGCACTGAAGCTTTCTTT.

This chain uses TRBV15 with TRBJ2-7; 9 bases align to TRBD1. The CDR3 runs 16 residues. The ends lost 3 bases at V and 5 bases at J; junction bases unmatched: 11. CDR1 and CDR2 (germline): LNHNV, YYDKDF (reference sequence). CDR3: CATSSGSGTGFDEQYF. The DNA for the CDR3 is TGTGCCACCAGCAGCGGTTCCGGGACAGGGTTCGACGAGCAGTACTTC.

CDR3 loop: CASSPAGGIINEQFF. The CDR3 nucleotides read TGCGCCAGCAGCCCAGCGGGGGGGATAATTAATGAGCAGTTCTTC. This sequence joins TRBV5-1 and TRBJ2-1; 10 nucleotides agree with TRBD2. Trimming removed 4 bases from V and 7 bases from J; junction bases left unmatched: 8. CDR1 and CDR2 from the germline V gene are SGHRS and YFSETQ. This CDR3 is 15 amino acids long.

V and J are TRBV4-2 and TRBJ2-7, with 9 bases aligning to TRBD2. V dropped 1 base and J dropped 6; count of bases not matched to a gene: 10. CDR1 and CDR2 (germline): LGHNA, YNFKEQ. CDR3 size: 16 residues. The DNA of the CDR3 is TGTGCCAGCAGCCAAGCCCCCGGTAGCGGGAGCACCGAGCAGTACTTC. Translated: CASSQAPGSGSTEQYF.